This entry is about one T cell receptor (beta chain). Sequencing used immunoSEQ multiplex PCR; TCRdb keeps in-frame clones, though not all of them. The table has some 70,000 clones, 95% to 98% seen once. This specimen comes from a study of technical replicates of blood from four donors. This TCR derives from a human donor in good health. The sample consisted of T cells isolated from PBMCs.

DNA for the CDR3: TGCGCCAGCAGCTCGGGACAGGGATGGAACGAGCAGTACTTC. Translating it yields CASSSGQGWNEQYF. This rearrangement joins TRBV5-1 to TRBJ2-7; 9 nucleotides agree with TRBD1. V lost 3 bases, J lost 5 bases, and 6 bases stayed unmatched. Germline CDR1 SGHRS, CDR2 YFSETQ. There are 14 residues in the CDR3.